This T cell receptor (beta chain) was documented in a study of graft-versus-host responses after intestinal transplantation. Whole-study context: Grafts that recipients had were multivisceral, liver-intestinal, or isolated intestinal transplants. Every recipient underwent anti-thymocyte globulin induction, then tacrolimus and steroids for around three years.

TCRdb's copy holds only in-frame clones and misses some; the assay was immunoSEQ multiplex PCR. The table records tens of thousands of clones, roughly 92% of them present only once. Study-wide results and caveats: Individuals who had graft-donor T cell macrochimerism had allografts that showed high graft-versus-host to host-versus-graft clonal ratios.

The CDR3 is 16 residues long. Germline CDR1 reads SGDLS; CDR2 reads YYNGEE. J lost 4 bases, V lost 0 bases, and 8 bases had no gene match. This clone is a singleton in its sample. Its specificity is not known. This TCR was recovered from a human donor who received an intestinal transplant. The V gene is TRBV9, the J gene TRBJ2-3; the match to TRBD2 covers 7 bases. Source: unstimulated CD4+ T cells sorted from spleen or lymph node cells, taken before intestinal transplant. The CDR3 sequence: CASSVVGRLAADTQYF. The CDR3 coding sequence is TGTGCCAGCAGCGTAGTTGGTAGACTAGCTGCAGATACGCAGTATTTT.